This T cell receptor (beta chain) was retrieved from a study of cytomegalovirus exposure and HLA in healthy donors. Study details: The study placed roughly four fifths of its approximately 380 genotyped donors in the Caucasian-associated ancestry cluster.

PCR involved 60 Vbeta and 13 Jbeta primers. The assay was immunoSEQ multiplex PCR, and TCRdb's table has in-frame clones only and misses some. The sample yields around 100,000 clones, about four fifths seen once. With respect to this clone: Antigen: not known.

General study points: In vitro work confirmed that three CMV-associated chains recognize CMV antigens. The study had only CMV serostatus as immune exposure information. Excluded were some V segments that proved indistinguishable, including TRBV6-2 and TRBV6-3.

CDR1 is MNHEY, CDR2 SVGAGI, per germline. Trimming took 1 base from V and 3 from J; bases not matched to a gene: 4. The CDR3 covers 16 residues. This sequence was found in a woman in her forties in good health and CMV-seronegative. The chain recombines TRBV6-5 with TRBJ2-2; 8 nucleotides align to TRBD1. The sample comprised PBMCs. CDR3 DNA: TGTGCCAGCAGTTACTGGGACAGGCTATACACCGGGGAGCTGTTTTTT. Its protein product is CASSYWDRLYTGELFF.